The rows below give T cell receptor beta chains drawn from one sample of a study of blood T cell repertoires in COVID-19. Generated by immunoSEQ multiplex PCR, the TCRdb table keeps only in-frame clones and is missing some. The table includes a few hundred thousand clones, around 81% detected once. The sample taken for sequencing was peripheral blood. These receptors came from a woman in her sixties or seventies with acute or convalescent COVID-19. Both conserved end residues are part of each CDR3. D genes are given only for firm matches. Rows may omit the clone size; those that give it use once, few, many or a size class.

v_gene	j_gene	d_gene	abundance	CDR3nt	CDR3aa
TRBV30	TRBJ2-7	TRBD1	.	TGTGCCTGGAGAGGGACAGGGGGCCTCTACGAGCAGTACTTC	CAWRGTGGLYEQYF
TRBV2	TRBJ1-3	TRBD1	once	TGTGCCAGCAGGGCCGGGACAGGGTACAATGGCATATATTTT	CASRAGTGYNGIYF
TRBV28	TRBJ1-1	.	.	TGTGCCAGCAGTTTTCGAGGGAGGACTGAAGCTTTCTTT	CASSFRGRTEAFF
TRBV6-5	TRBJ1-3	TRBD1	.	TGTGCCAGCAGGCGATCGGGACAGTTGGACACCATATATTTT	CASRRSGQLDTIYF
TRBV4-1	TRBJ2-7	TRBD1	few	TGCGCCAGCAGCCAAAATCAGGGGGCTGACTACGAGCAGTACTTC	CASSQNQGADYEQYF
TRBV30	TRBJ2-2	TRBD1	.	TGTGCCTGGAAAGGACAGGTTCTCATTCCCGGGGAGCTGTTTTTT	CAWKGQVLIPGELFF
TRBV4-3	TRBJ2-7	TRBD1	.	TGCGCCAGCAGCCAGGACAGGGCCTACGAGCAGTACTTC	CASSQDRAYEQYF
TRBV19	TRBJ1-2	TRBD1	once	TGTGCCAGTAGTATCGCCCAGACAGGGGGCAGAGGCTACACCTTC	CASSIAQTGGRGYTF
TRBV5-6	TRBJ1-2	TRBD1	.	TGTGCCAGCAGCTTTGGGACAGGGGGCCGCTATGGCTACACCTTC	CASSFGTGGRYGYTF
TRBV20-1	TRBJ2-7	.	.	TGCAGTGCTAGTGGGACATCTACCTACGAGCAGTACTTC	CSASGTSTYEQYF
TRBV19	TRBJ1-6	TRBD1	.	TGTGCCAGTAGTATCCCGGACAGGGGGCATCTCACCGATTCACCCCTCCACTTT	CASSIPDRGHLTDSPLHF
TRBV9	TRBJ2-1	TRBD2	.	TGTGCCAGCAGCCCCCCTAGCGGGGGGGGTGGTGAGCAGTTCTTC	CASSPPSGGGGEQFF
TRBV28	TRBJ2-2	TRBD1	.	TGTGCCAGCAGTTACAGGGGCGGGTCTTCCGGGGAGCTGTTTTTT	CASSYRGGSSGELFF
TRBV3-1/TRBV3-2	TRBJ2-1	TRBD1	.	TGTGCCAGCAGCCAAGACGGGACAGGGGTTAATATGGGCTCCTACAATGAGCAGTTCTTC	CASSQDGTGVNMGSYNEQFF
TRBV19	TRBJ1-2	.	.	TGTGCCAGTAACTTTGCAGGGGCCTTGACTGACAATGGCTACACCTTC	CASNFAGALTDNGYTF
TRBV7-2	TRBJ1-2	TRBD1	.	TGTGCCAGCAGCTGGACAGGGTTCGGCTACACCTTC	CASSWTGFGYTF
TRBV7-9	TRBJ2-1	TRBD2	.	TGTGCCAGCAGCATAAGCGGGGGTTTGTACAATGAGCAGTTCTTC	CASSISGGLYNEQFF
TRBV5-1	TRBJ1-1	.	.	TGCGCCAGCAGCCTGAGGCCAGGGGTCGGTACTGAAGCTTTCTTT	CASSLRPGVGTEAFF
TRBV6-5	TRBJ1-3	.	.	TGTGCCAGCAACCCGACAGGCAGCTCTGGAAACACCATATATTTT	CASNPTGSSGNTIYF
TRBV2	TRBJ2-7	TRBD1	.	TGTGCCAGCAGTCGACAGGGGATAACTTACGAGCAGTACTTC	CASSRQGITYEQYF
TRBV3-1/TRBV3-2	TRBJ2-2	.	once	TGTGCCAGCAGCCGGAGCACCGGGGAGCTGTTTTTT	CASSRSTGELFF
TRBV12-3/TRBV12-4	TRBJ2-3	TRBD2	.	TGTGCCAGCAGCCGGACTAGCGGAGATACGCAGTATTTT	CASSRTSGDTQYF
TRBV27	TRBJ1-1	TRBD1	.	TGTGCCAGCAGTCTCCTCCGGACAGGGGAAGCTTTCTTT	CASSLLRTGEAFF
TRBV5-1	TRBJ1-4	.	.	TGCGCCAGCAGCTCGGGACTTGAGAATGAAAAACTGTTTTTT	CASSSGLENEKLFF
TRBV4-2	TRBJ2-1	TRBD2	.	TGTGCCAGCAGCCCGACACGACTAGCGGGGGTGTACAATGAGCAGTTCTTC	CASSPTRLAGVYNEQFF
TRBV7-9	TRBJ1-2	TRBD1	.	TGTGCCAGCAGCCTACAGGGGTTGAGCTATGGCTACACCTTC	CASSLQGLSYGYTF
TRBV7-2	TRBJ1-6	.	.	TGTGCCAGCAGCTTAGGCGGGACGGTAAATTCACCCCTCCACTTT	CASSLGGTVNSPLHF
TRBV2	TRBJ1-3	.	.	TGTGCCAGCAGTGAAGCGGGCAAGTCTGGAAACACCATATATTTT	CASSEAGKSGNTIYF
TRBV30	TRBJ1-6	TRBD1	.	TGTGCCTGGAGTGGGACAGGGGCTATAAATTCACCCCTCCACTTT	CAWSGTGAINSPLHF
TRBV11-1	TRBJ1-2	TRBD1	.	TGTGCCAGCAGCTTAGCAGGGGGCATTGGCTACACCTTC	CASSLAGGIGYTF
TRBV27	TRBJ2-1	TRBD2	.	TGTGCCAGCAGTTTATCCATAGCGGGGGAGCAGTTCTTC	CASSLSIAGEQFF
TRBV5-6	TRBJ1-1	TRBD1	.	TGTGCCAGCAGCTTGAGGCCAGGGGGAAGTCTTAGAACTGAAGCTTTCTTT	CASSLRPGGSLRTEAFF
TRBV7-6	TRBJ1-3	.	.	TGTGCCAGCAGCTTAGCAGGGGTAGGAAACACCATATATTTT	CASSLAGVGNTIYF
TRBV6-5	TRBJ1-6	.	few	TGTGCCAGCAGTTACTCGCTCAGGGCGAGGTCACCCCTCCACTTT	CASSYSLRARSPLHF
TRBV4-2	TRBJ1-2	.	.	TGTGCCAGCAGCCAAGATCAGGCCCAACGCGGCTACACCTTC	CASSQDQAQRGYTF
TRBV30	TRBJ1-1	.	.	TGTGCCTGGGGACGGGAGGTTCACACTGAAGCTTTCTTT	CAWGREVHTEAFF
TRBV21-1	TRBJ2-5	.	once	TGTGCCAGCAGCAAAGTTGACAGGGACCAAGAGACCCAGTACTTC	CASSKVDRDQETQYF
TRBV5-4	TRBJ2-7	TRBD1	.	TGTGCCAGCAGCTTGGAGGGACAGGGATACGAGCAGTACTTC	CASSLEGQGYEQYF
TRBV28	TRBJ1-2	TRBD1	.	TGTGCCAGCAGTCCTCCCGGGACAGGGGCGATAAGCTATGGCTACACCTTC	CASSPPGTGAISYGYTF
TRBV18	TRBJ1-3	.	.	TGTGCCAGCTCACCGTCAAACCTTCCGGGGTCTGGAAACACCATATATTTT	CASSPSNLPGSGNTIYF
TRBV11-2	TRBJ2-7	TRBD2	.	TGTGCCAGCACGCCCCAGCGGGGCCCCTACGAGCAGTACTTC	CASTPQRGPYEQYF
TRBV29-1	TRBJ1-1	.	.	TGCAGCGTTTGGGCCCGAGGGGGCACTGAAGCTTTCTTT	CSVWARGGTEAFF
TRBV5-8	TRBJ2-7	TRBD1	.	TGTGCCAGCAGCTTGCGCCGGGACAGGGGCCACGAGCAGTACTTC	CASSLRRDRGHEQYF
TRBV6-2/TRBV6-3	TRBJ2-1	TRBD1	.	TGTGCCAGCAGCGGGCCGGGGACAGTCTACAATGAGCAGTTCTTC	CASSGPGTVYNEQFF
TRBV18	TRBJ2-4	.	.	TGTGCCAGCTCAGGAGGGACAGAAAACATTCAGTACTTC	CASSGGTENIQYF
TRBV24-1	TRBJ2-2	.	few	TGTGCCACCAGTAAAGCAGGGCGGAGTGGGACCGGGGAGCTGTTTTTT	CATSKAGRSGTGELFF
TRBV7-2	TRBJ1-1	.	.	TGTGCCAGCAGCTTAGTAGGGGAAACTGAAGCTTTCTTT	CASSLVGETEAFF
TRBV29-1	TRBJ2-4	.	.	TGCAGCGTTGAAGGAACAGGACCCCTAGCCAAAAACATTCAGTACTTC	CSVEGTGPLAKNIQYF